One and the same sample provided the 8 T cell receptor beta chains below, sequenced in a study of blood T cell repertoires in COVID-19. Some clones are missing from TCRdb's copy, which holds only in-frame ones; the method was immunoSEQ multiplex PCR. The sample lists approximately 200,000 clones, 75% to 90% occurring once. Material for sequencing was PBMCs or T cells enriched from blood (not recorded which). The receptor set was obtained from a man aged 40-55 years who had recovered from COVID-19.

V and J are TRBV9 and TRBJ1-2; unclear D gene. The CDR3 has 15 amino acids. Germline lookup yields CDR1 SGDLS and CDR2 YYNGEE. The V and J ends lost 4 bases and 8 bases respectively, with 21 bases between them. The CDR3: CASSPTLHGREGYTF. Here the CDR3 DNA reads TGTGCCAGCAGCCCTACCCTACATGGGAGAGAAGGCTACACCTTC.

This rearrangement joins TRBV14 to TRBJ2-7, with 10 bases aligning to TRBD2. The ends lost 4 bases at V and 4 bases at J; junction bases unmatched: 4. This CDR3 is 14 amino acids long. CDR1 is SGHDN and CDR2 is FVKESK in the germline V gene. The CDR3 sequence is CASSPLAGVYEQYF. The CDR3 DNA sequence: TGTGCCAGCAGCCCGCTAGCGGGAGTATACGAGCAGTACTTC.

V is TRBV7-2 and J is TRBJ2-2, with 11 bases fitting TRBD2. Germline V gives CDR1 SGHTA, CDR2 FQGNSA. V was pared by 2 bases and J by 6 bases, with 5 bases of the junction left unmatched. There are 16 residues in the CDR3. The CDR3 coding sequence is TGTGCCAGCAGCTTAAGACTAGCGGGGCTGCCCGGGGAGCTGTTTTTT. Translated: CASSLRLAGLPGELFF. The whole variable domain, filled in from reference TRBV7-2 and TRBJ2-2, reads GAGVSQSPSNKVTEKGKDVELRCDPISGHTALYWYRQSLGQGLEFLIYFQGNSAPDKSGLPSDRFSAERTGGSVSTLTIQRTQQEDSAVYLCASSLRLAGLPGELFFGEGSRLTVL.

The gene calls are TRBV11-2 and TRBJ2-5; 13 nucleotides match TRBD2. J lost 6 bases, V lost 5 bases, and 9 bases had no gene match. The length of the CDR3 is 16 residues. CDR1 SGHAT and CDR2 FQNNGV come from the germline V gene. CDR3 residues: CASSPRGLAGVKTQYF. In nucleotides, the CDR3 is TGTGCCAGCAGCCCCCGAGGACTAGCGGGAGTCAAGACCCAGTACTTC.

This sequence joins TRBV5-1 and TRBJ2-1; TRBD2 aligns across 7 bases. CDR1 SGHRS and CDR2 YFSETQ come from the germline V gene. Unmatched junction bases numbered 18, after V lost 4 bases and J lost 8 bases. This CDR3 has 17 residues. The CDR3 spells CASSLSGGVSAGHEQFF. CDR3 nucleotide sequence: TGCGCCAGCAGCCTGTCGGGGGGAGTCTCCGCTGGCCATGAGCAGTTCTTC. Together with reference TRBV5-1 and TRBJ2-1, the CDR3 gives the full variable domain: KAGVTQTPRYLIKTRGQQVTLSCSPISGHRSVSWYQQTPGQGLQFLFEYFSETQRNKGNFPGRFSGRQFSNSRSEMNVSTLELGDSALYLCASSLSGGVSAGHEQFFGPGTRLTVL.

As to this clone: Additional DNA sequences in this sample encode the identical CDR3. The chain is built from TRBV4-1 and TRBJ1-5; tentative D call: TRBD1 (5 bases). CDR3 length: 14 amino acids. Germline V gene data show CDR1 as MGHRA and CDR2 as YSYEKL. Trimming removed 0 bases from V and 2 bases from J, with 5 bases in between. This chain's CDR3 is CASSQDRGNQPQHF. DNA for the CDR3: TGCGCCAGCAGCCAAGACAGGGGCAATCAGCCCCAGCATTTT.

The chain combines TRBV21-1 with TRBJ2-7; the table's D call, TRBD1, was not checked against the DNA. TRBV21-1 is an annotated pseudogene. The CDR3 sequence is 15 residues long. The DNA for the CDR3 is TGTGCCAGCAGCAAACACAGGGGGATTGTCTACGAGCAGTACTTC. Its translation is CASSKHRGIVYEQYF.

The J gene is TRBJ1-1, the V gene TRBV2; 10 bases agree with TRBD1. CDR1 and CDR2 from the germline V gene are SNHLY and FYNNEI. This CDR3 has 15 residues. Unmatched junction bases numbered 5, after V lost 6 bases and J lost 1 base. In DNA form, the CDR3 reads TGTGCCAGCAGACCCAGGACAGGGGGGAACACTGAAGCTTTCTTT. Its protein is CASRPRTGGNTEAFF.